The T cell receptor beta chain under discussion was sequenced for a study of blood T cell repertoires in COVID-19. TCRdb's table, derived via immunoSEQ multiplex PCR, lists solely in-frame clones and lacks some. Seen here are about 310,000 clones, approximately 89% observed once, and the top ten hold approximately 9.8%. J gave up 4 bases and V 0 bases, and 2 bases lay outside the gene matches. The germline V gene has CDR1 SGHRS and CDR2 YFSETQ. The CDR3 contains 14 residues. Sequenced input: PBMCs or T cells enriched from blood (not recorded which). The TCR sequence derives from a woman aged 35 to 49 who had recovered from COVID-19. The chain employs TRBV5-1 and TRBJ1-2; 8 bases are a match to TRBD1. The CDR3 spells CASSLGGQGYGYTF. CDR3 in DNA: TGCGCCAGCAGCTTGGGCGGACAGGGCTATGGCTACACCTTC. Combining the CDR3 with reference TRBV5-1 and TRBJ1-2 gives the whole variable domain KAGVTQTPRYLIKTRGQQVTLSCSPISGHRSVSWYQQTPGQGLQFLFEYFSETQRNKGNFPGRFSGRQFSNSRSEMNVSTLELGDSALYLCASSLGGQGYGYTFGSGTRLTVV.